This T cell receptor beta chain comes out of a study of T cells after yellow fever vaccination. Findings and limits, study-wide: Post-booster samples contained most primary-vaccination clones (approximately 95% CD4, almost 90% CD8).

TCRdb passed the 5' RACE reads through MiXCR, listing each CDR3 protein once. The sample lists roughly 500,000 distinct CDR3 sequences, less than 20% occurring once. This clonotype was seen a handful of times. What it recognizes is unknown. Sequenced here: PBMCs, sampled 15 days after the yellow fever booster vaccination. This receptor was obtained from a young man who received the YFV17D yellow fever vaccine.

CDR3 region: CASSQETGVRENYGYTF. The CDR3 nucleotides are TGCGCCAGCAGCCAAGAGACAGGGGTCCGAGAGAACTATGGCTACACCTTC. V usage is TRBV4-3 and J usage is TRBJ1-2; TRBD1 aligns across 8 bases. V trimming: 0 bases; J trimming: 2 bases; junction bases outside the gene matches: 8. The CDR3 contains 17 residues. Germline V gene data show CDR1 as LGHNA and CDR2 as YSLEER.